The clone carrying this T cell receptor (beta chain) has ten or more counts. What it recognizes is unknown. This specimen comes from a study of breast tumors, draining lymph nodes, adjacent tissues. Findings and limits, study-wide: Tumors had less TCR diversity than lymph nodes, more than nontumor tissue. Luminal-like breast cancer showed significantly greater tumor-nontumor repertoire similarity than basal-like breast cancer did. The lymph node origin of tumor T cells was framed as consistent with a hypothesis, not demonstrated. Findings are consistent with lymph node origin and intratumoral expansion of most tumor T cells.

The CDR3 is 13 amino acids. V was pared by 5 bases and J by 5 bases, with 11 bases between. The germline gives CDR1 SEHNR, CDR2 FQNEAQ (reference sequence). Breast cancer patients provided tissue from their axillary draining lymph nodes. TCRdb independently ran MiXCR on the multiplex PCR reads; one entry per CDR3 protein. The data show more than 100,000 distinct CDR3 sequences, 20% to 25% seen once. The chain joins TRBV7-9 to TRBJ2-3, with D tentatively TRBD2 (5 bases). The sequence came from a female donor with breast cancer. Some clones in this sample may be carry-over from other donors' samples. Sequencing used axillary lymph node tissue. CDR3 in amino acids: CASSIPRGDTQYF. Here the CDR3 DNA reads TGTGCCAGCAGCATCCCCCGGGGAGATACGCAGTATTTT.